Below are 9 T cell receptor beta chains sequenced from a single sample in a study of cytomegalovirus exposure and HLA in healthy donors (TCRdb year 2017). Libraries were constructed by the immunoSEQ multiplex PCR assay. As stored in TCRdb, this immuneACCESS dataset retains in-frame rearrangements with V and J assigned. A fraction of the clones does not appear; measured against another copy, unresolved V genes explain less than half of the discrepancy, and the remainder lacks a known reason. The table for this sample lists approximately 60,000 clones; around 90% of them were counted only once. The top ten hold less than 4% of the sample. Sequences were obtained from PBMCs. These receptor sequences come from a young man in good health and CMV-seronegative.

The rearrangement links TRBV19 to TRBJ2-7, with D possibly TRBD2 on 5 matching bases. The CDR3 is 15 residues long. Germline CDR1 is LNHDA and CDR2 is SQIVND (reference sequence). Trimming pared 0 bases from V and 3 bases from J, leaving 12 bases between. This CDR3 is CASSIERGLGYEQYF. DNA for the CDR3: TGTGCCAGTAGTATAGAACGGGGTCTCGGCTACGAGCAGTACTTC.

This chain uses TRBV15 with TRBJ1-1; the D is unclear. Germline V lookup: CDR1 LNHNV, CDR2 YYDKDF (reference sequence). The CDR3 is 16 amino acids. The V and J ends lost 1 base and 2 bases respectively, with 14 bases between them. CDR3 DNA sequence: TGTGCCACCAGCAGAGGACTGAACCCCCCAAACACTGAAGCTTTCTTT. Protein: CATSRGLNPPNTEAFF.

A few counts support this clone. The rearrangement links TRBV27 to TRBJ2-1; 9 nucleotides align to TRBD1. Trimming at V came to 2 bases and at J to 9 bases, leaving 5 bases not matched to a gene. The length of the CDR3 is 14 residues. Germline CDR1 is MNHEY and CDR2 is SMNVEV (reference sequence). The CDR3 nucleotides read TGTGCCAGCAGTTTAACAGGGGGCGGGGGTGAGCAGTTCTTC. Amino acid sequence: CASSLTGGGGEQFF.

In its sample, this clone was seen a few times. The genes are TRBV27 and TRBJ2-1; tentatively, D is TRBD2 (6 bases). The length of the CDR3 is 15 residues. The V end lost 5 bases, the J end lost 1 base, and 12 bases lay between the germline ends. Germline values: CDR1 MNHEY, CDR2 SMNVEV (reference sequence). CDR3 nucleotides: TGTGCCAGCAGTGGGGAGGCCTGGTCCTACAATGAGCAGTTCTTC. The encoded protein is CASSGEAWSYNEQFF.

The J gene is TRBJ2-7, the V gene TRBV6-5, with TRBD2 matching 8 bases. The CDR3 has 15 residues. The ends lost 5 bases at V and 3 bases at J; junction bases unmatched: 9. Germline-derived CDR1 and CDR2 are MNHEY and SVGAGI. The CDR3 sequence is CASSPRLSGSYEQYF. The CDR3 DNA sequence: TGTGCCAGCAGTCCCCGTTTAAGCGGGAGCTACGAGCAGTACTTC.

The CDR3 spells CASTRQGAGQPQHF. The CDR3 bases are TGTGCCAGCACCCGTCAGGGGGCCGGTCAGCCCCAGCATTTT. The chain is built from TRBV2 and TRBJ1-5, with 8 bases lining up with TRBD1. Germline V gene data show CDR1 as SNHLY and CDR2 as FYNNEI. The CDR3 has 14 amino acids. With V trimmed by 7 bases and J by 6 bases, 8 bases remained unmatched.

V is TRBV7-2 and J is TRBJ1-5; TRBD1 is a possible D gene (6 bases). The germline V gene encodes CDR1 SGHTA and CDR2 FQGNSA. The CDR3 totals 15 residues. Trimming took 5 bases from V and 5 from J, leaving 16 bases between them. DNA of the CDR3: TGTGCCAGCAGCCCGGGGGGAGGGGGGTATCAGCCCCAGCATTTT. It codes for CASSPGGGGYQPQHF. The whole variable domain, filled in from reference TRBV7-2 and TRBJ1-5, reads GAGVSQSPSNKVTEKGKDVELRCDPISGHTALYWYRQSLGQGLEFLIYFQGNSAPDKSGLPSDRFSAERTGGSVSTLTIQRTQQEDSAVYLCASSPGGGGYQPQHFGDGTRLSIL.

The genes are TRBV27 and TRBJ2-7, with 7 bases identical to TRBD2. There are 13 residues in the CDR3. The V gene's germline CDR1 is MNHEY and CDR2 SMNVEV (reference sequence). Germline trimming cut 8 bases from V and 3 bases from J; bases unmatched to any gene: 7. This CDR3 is CASGGLNSYEQYF. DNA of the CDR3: TGTGCCAGCGGGGGACTAAACAGCTACGAGCAGTACTTC.

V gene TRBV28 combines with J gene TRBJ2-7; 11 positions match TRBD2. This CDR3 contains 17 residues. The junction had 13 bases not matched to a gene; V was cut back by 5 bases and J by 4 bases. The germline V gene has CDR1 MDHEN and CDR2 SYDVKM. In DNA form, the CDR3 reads TGTGCCAGCAGTCCTCCCCAACTACTAGCGGGAGCTTACGAGCAGTACTTC. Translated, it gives CASSPPQLLAGAYEQYF.